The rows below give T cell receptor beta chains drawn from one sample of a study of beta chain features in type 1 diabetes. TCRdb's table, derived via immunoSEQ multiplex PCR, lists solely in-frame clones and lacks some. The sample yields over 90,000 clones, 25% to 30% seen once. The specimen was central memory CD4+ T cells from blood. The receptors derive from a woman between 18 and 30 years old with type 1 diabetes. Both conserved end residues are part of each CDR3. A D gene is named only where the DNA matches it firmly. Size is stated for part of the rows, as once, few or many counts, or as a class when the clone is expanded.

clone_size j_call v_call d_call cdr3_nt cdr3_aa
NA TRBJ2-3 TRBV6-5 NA TGTGCCAGCAGTCCACGGACTATCCGCACAGATACGCAGTATTTT CASSPRTIRTDTQYF
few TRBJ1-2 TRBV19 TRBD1 TGTGCCAGTACCTCCTCGGACAGGGGAAACCTCTATGGCTACACCTTC CASTSSDRGNLYGYTF
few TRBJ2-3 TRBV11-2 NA TGTGCCAGCAGCTTAGTAAGACTCACAGATACGCAGTATTTT CASSLVRLTDTQYF
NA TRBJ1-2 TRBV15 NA TGTGCCTCGGGAGAGGGAAACTATGGCTACACCTTC CASGEGNYGYTF
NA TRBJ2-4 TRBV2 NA TGTGCCAGCCGTGCGGAGGGTCCCCCGTACTTC CASRAEGPPYF
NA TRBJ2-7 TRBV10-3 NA TGTGCCATCAGTGAGGCTCTGGGGGCTTCCTACGAGCAGTACTTC CAISEALGASYEQYF
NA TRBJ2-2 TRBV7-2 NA TGTGCCAGCAGCCGAAAAACAGGGCCCGGGGAGCTGTTTTTT CASSRKTGPGELFF
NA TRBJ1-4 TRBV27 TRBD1 TGTGCCAGCAGTCGACAGGGGGCTAATGAAAAACTGTTTTTT CASSRQGANEKLFF
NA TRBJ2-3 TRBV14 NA TGTGCCAGCAGCCAACTCACCGGGAAGCATAGCACAGATACGCAGTATTTT CASSQLTGKHSTDTQYF
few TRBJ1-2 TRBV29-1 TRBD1 TGCAGCGTTAAGGGACAGGGGATTCCCTCTGGCTACACCTTC CSVKGQGIPSGYTF
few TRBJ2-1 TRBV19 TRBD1 TGTGCCAGCAGACAGGGGGCTGACTACAATGAGCAGTTCTTC CASRQGADYNEQFF
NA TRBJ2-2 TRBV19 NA TGTGCCAGTATGAGAACCGGGGAGCTGTTTTTT CASMRTGELFF
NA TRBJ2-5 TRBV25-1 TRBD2 TGTGCCAGCAGTGCCAAATGGGGGACTAGGGGGAGAGGAGAGACCCAGTACTTC CASSAKWGTRGRGETQYF
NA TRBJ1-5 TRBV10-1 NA TGCGCCAGCAGTGATGGGGGGAACCAGCCCCAGCATTTT CASSDGGNQPQHF
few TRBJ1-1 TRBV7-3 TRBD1 TGTGCCAGCAGCTTAGGACAGGAAGCCACTGAAGCTTTCTTT CASSLGQEATEAFF
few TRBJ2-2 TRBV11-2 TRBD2 TGTGCCAGCAGCTTAGGGCTAGCGGAAACCGGGGAGCTGTTTTTT CASSLGLAETGELFF
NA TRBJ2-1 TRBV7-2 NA TGTGCCAGCAGCCCCTGGCAGCGGGTATACAATGAGCAGTTCTTC CASSPWQRVYNEQFF
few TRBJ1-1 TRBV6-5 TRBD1 TGTGCCAGCAGCCGACAGGGGACGAACACTGAAGCTTTCTTT CASSRQGTNTEAFF
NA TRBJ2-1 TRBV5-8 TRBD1 TGTGCCGGTGGGACAGGGATATACAATGAGCAGTTCTTC CAGGTGIYNEQFF
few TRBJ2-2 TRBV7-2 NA TGTGCCAGCAGCCCCGGGAATACGAACACCGGGGAGCTGTTTTTT CASSPGNTNTGELFF
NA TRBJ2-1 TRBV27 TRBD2 TGTGCCAGCAGTCCCATCGGCGGACCGGGGGGACACAATGAGCAGTTCTTC CASSPIGGPGGHNEQFF
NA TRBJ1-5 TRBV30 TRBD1 TGTGCCTGGAATTCCGGGACAGGAGGCAGCCAGCCCCAGCATTTT CAWNSGTGGSQPQHF
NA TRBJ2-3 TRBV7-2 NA TGTGCCAGCAGCTTAGACCCAAAGGGGGGCACAGATACGCAGTATTTT CASSLDPKGGTDTQYF
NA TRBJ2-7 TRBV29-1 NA TGCAGCGTGGGGAGCTCCTACGAGCAGTACTTC CSVGSSYEQYF
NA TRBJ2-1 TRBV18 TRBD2 TGTGCCAGCTCACCATTGCCTAGCGGGAATTATAATGAGCAGTTCTTC CASSPLPSGNYNEQFF
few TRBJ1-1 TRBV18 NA TGTGCCAGCTCAGGAGAAGGGGTGATCGGCACTGAAGCTTTCTTT CASSGEGVIGTEAFF
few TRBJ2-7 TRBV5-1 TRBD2 TGCGCCAGCAGCTTGGGGTGGACTAGCGGAACCCCCTACGAGCAGTACTTC CASSLGWTSGTPYEQYF
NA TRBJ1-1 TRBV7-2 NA TGTGCCAGCAGCTTAGGCCTCGGGGGGTACACTGAAGCTTTCTTT CASSLGLGGYTEAFF
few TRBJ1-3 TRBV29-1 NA TGCAGCGTGTCCCACCTAAACGAGGGAAACACCATATATTTT CSVSHLNEGNTIYF
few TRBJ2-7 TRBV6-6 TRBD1 TGTGCCAGCAGTTACAATCCGACAGGGGAAGGCTACGAGCAGTACTTC CASSYNPTGEGYEQYF
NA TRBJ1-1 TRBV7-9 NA TGTGCCAGCAGCTTAGCGTCAGGAAGGAACACTGAAGCTTTCTTT CASSLASGRNTEAFF
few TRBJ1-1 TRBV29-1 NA TGCAGCGGGGGGGAAGGGACGGCTTTCTTT CSGGEGTAFF
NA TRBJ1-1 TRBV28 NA TGTGCCAGCAGGGAGGAAGCTGAAGCTTTCTTT CASREEAEAFF
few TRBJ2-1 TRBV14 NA TGTGCCAGCAGCTCCAACAGGGTCGGTGAGCAGTTCTTC CASSSNRVGEQFF
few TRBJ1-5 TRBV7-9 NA TGTGCCAGCAGCTTAGGGCACGCAAGGCCCCAGCATTTT CASSLGHARPQHF
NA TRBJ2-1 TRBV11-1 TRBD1 TGTGCCAGCAGCTTAGCAACTTCGGGACAGGGCAACAATGAGCAGTTCTTC CASSLATSGQGNNEQFF
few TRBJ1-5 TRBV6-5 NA TGTGCCAGCAGTCAAACTCAGGGGAATCAGCCCCAGCATTTT CASSQTQGNQPQHF
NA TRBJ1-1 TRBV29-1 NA TGCAGCGTTGAGCGGCAGAACACTGAAGCTTTCTTT CSVERQNTEAFF
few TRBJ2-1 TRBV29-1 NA TGCAGCGTTCTTAACACCGACAATGAGCAGTTCTTC CSVLNTDNEQFF
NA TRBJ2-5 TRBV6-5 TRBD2 TGTGCCAGCAGTTACAACGGGGGGCAAGAGACCCAGTACTTC CASSYNGGQETQYF
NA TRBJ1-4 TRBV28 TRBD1 TGTGCCAGCAGTCCGAGGGACAGTGCAACTACTGATGAAAAACTGTTTTTT CASSPRDSATTDEKLFF
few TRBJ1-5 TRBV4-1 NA TGCGCCAGCAGCCACGAAGGTCGATTGGGGGGGAAGACTAATCAGCCCCAGCATTTT CASSHEGRLGGKTNQPQHF
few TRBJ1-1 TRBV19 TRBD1 TGTGCCAGTAGTGTCAGGGGGCTATCTCGCGCTTTCTTT CASSVRGLSRAFF
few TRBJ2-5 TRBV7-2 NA TGTGCCAGCAGCTTAGGTTTGGGGGCGGCTCAAGAGACCCAGTACTTC CASSLGLGAAQETQYF
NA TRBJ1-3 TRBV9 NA TGTGCCAGCAGCGTAGGCGGCAACTCTGGAAACACCATATATTTT CASSVGGNSGNTIYF
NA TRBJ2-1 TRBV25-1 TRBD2 TGTGCCAGCAGTAGGGCGTCTAGCGGGAGGAATGAGCAGTTCTTC CASSRASSGRNEQFF
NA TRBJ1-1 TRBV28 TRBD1 TGTGCCAGCAGCGAACTTTACAGGGGAACTGAAGCTTTCTTT CASSELYRGTEAFF
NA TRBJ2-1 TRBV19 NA TGTGCCAGTAGTATTCGAGGGCGGGGGCGAGGCAATGAGCAGTTCTTC CASSIRGRGRGNEQFF
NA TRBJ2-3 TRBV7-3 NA TGTGCCAGCAGCTTAGGGCGCTTTAGCACAGATACGCAGTATTTT CASSLGRFSTDTQYF
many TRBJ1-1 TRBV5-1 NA TGCGCCAGCAGCTTGGTAACCAACAAGAACACTGAAGCTTTCTTT CASSLVTNKNTEAFF
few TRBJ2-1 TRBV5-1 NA TGCGCCAGCAGCTTGGGTGGTAGCGGACACTACAATGAGCAGTTCTTC CASSLGGSGHYNEQFF
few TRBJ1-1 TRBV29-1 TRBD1 TGCAGCGTTGAAGGGCAGGGGGGAACTGAAGCTTTCTTT CSVEGQGGTEAFF
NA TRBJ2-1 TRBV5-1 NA TGCGCCAGCAGCTTGATACCAGGGCGGAATGAGCAGTTCTTC CASSLIPGRNEQFF
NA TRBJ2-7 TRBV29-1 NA TGCAGCGCCCAGACCGGGATCAAGCCCTACGAGCAGTACTTC CSAQTGIKPYEQYF